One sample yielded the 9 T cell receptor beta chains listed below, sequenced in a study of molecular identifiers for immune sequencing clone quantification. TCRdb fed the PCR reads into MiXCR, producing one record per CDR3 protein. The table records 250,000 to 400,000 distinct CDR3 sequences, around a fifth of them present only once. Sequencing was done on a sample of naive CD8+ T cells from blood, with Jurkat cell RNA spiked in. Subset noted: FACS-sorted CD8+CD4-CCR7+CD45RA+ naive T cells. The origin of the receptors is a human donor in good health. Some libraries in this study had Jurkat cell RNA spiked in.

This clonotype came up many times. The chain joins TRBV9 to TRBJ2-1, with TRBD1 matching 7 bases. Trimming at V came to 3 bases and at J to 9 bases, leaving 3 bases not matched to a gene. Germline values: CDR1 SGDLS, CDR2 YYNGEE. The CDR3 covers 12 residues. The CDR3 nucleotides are TGTGCCAGCAGCGCCGGGACAGCTGAGCAGTTCTTC. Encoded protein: CASSAGTAEQFF.

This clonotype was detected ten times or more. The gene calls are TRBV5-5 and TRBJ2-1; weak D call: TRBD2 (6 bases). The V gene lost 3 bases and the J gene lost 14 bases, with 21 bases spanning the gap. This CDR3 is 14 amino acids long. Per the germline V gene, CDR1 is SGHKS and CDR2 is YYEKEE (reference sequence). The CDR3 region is CASSWPGLKLEEFF. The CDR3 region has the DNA TGTGCCAGCAGCTGGCCGGGACTCAAATTGGAGGAGTTCTTC. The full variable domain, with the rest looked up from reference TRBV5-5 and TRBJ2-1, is DAGVTQSPTHLIKTRGQQVTLRCSPISGHKSVSWYQQVLGQGPQFIFQYYEKEERGRGNFPDRFSARQFPNYSSELNVNALLLGDSALYLCASSWPGLKLEEFFGPGTRLTVL.

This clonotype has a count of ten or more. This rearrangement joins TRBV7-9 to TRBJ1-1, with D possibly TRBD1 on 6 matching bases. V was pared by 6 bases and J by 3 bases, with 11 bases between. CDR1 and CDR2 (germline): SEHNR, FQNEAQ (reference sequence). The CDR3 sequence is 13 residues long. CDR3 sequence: CASRAQGYTEAFF. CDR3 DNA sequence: TGTGCCAGCAGGGCCCAGGGGTACACTGAAGCTTTCTTT.

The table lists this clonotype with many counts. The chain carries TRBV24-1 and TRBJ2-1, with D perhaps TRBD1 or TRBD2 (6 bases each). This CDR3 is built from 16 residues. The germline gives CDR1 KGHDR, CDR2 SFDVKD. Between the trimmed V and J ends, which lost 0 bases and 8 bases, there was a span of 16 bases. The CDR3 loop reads CATSDLQGGTFDEQFF. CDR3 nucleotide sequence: TGTGCCACCAGTGATTTGCAAGGGGGGACATTCGATGAGCAGTTCTTC.

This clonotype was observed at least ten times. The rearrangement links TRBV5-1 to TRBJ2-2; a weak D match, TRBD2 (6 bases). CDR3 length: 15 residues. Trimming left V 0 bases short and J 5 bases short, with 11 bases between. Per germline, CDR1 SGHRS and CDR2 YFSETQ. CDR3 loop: CASSLDMGGTGELFF. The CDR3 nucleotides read TGCGCCAGCAGCTTGGACATGGGGGGAACCGGGGAGCTGTTTTTT.

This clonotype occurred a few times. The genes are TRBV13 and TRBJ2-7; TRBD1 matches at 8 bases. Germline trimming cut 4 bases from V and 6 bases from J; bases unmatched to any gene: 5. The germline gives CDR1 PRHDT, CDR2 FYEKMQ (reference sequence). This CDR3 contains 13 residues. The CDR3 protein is CASSSQGAIEQYF. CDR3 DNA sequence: TGTGCCAGCAGCTCTCAGGGGGCTATCGAGCAGTACTTC. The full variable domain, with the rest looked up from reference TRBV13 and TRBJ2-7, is AAGVIQSPRHLIKEKRETATLKCYPIPRHDTVYWYQQGPGQDPQFLISFYEKMQSDKGSIPDRFSAQQFSDYHSELNMSSLELGDSALYFCASSSQGAIEQYFGPGTRLTVT.

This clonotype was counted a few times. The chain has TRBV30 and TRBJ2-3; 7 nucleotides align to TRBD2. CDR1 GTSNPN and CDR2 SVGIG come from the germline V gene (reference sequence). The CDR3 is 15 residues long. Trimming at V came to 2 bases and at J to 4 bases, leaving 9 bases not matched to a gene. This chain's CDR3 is CAWSHFGGISDTQYF. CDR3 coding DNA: TGTGCCTGGAGTCACTTCGGGGGGATCTCAGATACGCAGTATTTT.

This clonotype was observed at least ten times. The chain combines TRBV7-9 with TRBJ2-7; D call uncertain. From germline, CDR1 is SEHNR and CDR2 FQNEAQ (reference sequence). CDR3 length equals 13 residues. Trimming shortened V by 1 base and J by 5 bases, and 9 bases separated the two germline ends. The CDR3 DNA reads TGTGCCAGCAGCTTAGAGTTGGGTGACGAGCAGTACTTC. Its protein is CASSLELGDEQYF.

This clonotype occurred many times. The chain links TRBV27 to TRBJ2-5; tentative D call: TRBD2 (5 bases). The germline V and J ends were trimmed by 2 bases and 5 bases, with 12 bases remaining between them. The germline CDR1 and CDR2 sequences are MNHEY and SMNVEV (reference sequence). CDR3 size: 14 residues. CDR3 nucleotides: TGTGCCAGCAGTTTAAAATGGTCGGGGGAGACCCAGTACTTC. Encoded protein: CASSLKWSGETQYF.